The 22 T cell receptor beta chains listed next were all sequenced from one sample in a study of blood T cell repertoires in COVID-19. Only in-frame clones appear in the TCRdb table, and some are missing; sequencing was by immunoSEQ multiplex PCR. This table holds over 70,000 clones, approximately 86% found once. The sequenced sample was peripheral blood. These receptors were collected from a human donor in a cohort sampled during active COVID-19.

The rearrangement joins TRBV9 to TRBJ2-3; D not resolved. Trimming pared 0 bases from V and 0 bases from J, leaving 5 bases between. CDR1 is SGDLS, CDR2 YYNGEE, per germline. The CDR3 spans 14 residues. CDR3 in amino acids: CASSVDPSTDTQYF. CDR3 DNA: TGTGCCAGCAGCGTAGATCCTAGCACAGATACGCAGTATTTT.

J is TRBJ1-1 and V is TRBV6-6; 7 positions match TRBD1. The CDR3 loop spans 14 amino acids. Germline lookup yields CDR1 MNHNY and CDR2 SVGAGI (reference sequence). The V gene end was trimmed by 5 bases and the J gene end by 4 bases; junction bases not matched to a gene: 7. The CDR3 DNA reads TGTGCCAGCAGTCCGAGGGGGCGGGTCACTGAAGCTTTCTTT. Its translation is CASSPRGRVTEAFF.

This chain joins TRBV6-2 or TRBV6-3 and TRBJ1-2, with a weak D call TRBD1 (5 bases). Germline V CDR1 and CDR2: MNHEY, SVGEGT. CDR3 length equals 12 residues. Trimming cost V 6 bases and J 1 base, with 6 bases left between them. The CDR3 region has the DNA TGTGCCAGCAGCGACAGTAACTATGGCTACACCTTC. The encoded protein is CASSDSNYGYTF.

This chain joins TRBV6-5 and TRBJ2-5, with 8 positions matching TRBD1. Germline-derived CDR1 and CDR2 are MNHEY and SVGAGI. The CDR3 length is 14 residues. Germline trimming cut 10 bases from V and 7 bases from J; bases unmatched to any gene: 14. The CDR3 protein is CATFKSGTGGTQYF. Here the CDR3 DNA reads TGTGCCACCTTTAAATCCGGGACAGGAGGGACCCAGTACTTC.

V gene TRBV3-1 (or the pseudogene TRBV3-2) combines with J gene TRBJ2-3; 9 bases are shared with TRBD2. This CDR3 is 14 amino acids long. Trimming cost V 8 bases and J 3 bases; bases outside gene matches: 6. Looked up from germline, CDR1 is LGHDT and CDR2 is YNNKEL (reference sequence). The CDR3 reads CASGSSGSTDTQYF. The CDR3 DNA sequence: TGTGCCAGCGGTAGTAGCGGGAGTACAGATACGCAGTATTTT.

V is TRBV11-2 and J is TRBJ2-1, with D tentatively TRBD2 (6 bases). This CDR3 is 15 amino acids long. Germline V gene lookup returns CDR1 SGHAT and CDR2 FQNNGV. Trimming took off 2 bases at V and 7 bases at J, with 15 bases between the two ends. The CDR3 here is CASSLMAGPGNEQFF. Written as DNA, the CDR3 is TGTGCCAGCAGCTTAATGGCGGGGCCGGGGAATGAGCAGTTCTTC.

This rearrangement joins TRBV5-6 to TRBJ1-5, with 8 bases fitting TRBD1. In germline, CDR1 is SGHDT, CDR2 YYEEEE. The CDR3 consists of 16 residues. Losses at the gene ends were 4 bases for V and 3 bases for J; bases not matched to a gene: 9. In DNA form, the CDR3 reads TGTGCCAGCAGCCGAAGGACAGGGCTGGTCAATCAGCCCCAGCATTTT. This codes for CASSRRTGLVNQPQHF.

The chain combines TRBV3-1 (or the pseudogene TRBV3-2) with TRBJ2-4; TRBD1 agrees at 7 bases. The CDR3 spans 15 residues. Germline V CDR1 and CDR2: LGHDT, YNNKEL (reference sequence). V shed 4 bases, J shed 2 bases, and the junction held 5 bases outside the gene matches. CDR3 sequence reads: CASSRPQGSKNIQYF. DNA of the CDR3: TGTGCCAGCAGCCGACCACAGGGGTCCAAAAACATTCAGTACTTC.

The rearrangement joins TRBV5-1 to TRBJ2-3; no clear D gene. V dropped 2 bases and J dropped 1 base, with 11 bases sitting between them. This CDR3 comprises 15 residues. Germline CDR1 is SGHRS and CDR2 is YFSETQ. CDR3 sequence: CASSFSGDRTDTQYF. DNA for the CDR3: TGCGCCAGCAGCTTCTCTGGAGATCGCACAGATACGCAGTATTTT.

V is TRBV5-8 and J is TRBJ1-2; D perhaps matches TRBD1 (5 bases). Germline assignment: CDR1 SGHTS and CDR2 YDEGEE. Trimming removed 6 bases at V and 6 bases at J, with 9 bases between. The CDR3 consists of 11 residues. The DNA of the CDR3 is TGTGCCAGCACCTGGGGGGATGGCTACACCTTC. Its translation is CASTWGDGYTF.

This chain links TRBV16 with TRBJ2-1; TRBD2 matches 11 bases. The ends lost 0 bases at V and 1 base at J; junction bases unmatched: 5. Germline-derived CDR1 and CDR2 are KGHSY and FQNENV. The CDR3 extends over 18 amino acids. This chain's CDR3 is CASSQSAPSGGSYNEQFF. CDR3 nucleotides: TGTGCCAGCAGCCAATCTGCCCCTAGCGGGGGGTCCTACAATGAGCAGTTCTTC.

The genes are TRBV5-8 and TRBJ2-7, with 10 bases fitting TRBD2. J gave up 3 bases and V 5 bases, and 5 bases lay outside the gene matches. The CDR3 runs to 14 residues. Germline loops: CDR1 SGHTS, CDR2 YDEGEE. This chain's CDR3 is CASSNLAGVYEQYF. The DNA of the CDR3 is TGTGCCAGCAGTAACCTAGCGGGAGTCTACGAGCAGTACTTC.

The chain carries TRBV5-4 and TRBJ1-5, with 7 bases identical to TRBD1. The CDR3 is made up of 15 amino acids. The ends lost 0 bases at V and 2 bases at J; junction bases unmatched: 2. Germline V gene lookup returns CDR1 SGHNT and CDR2 YYREEE (reference sequence). The CDR3 DNA follows: TGTGCCAGCAGCTTGGGTGGACAGGGCAATCAGCCCCAGCATTTT. Translating it yields CASSLGGQGNQPQHF.

The chain has TRBV11-3 and TRBJ2-7, with D perhaps matching TRBD1 (6 bases). Trimming removed 1 base at V and 6 bases at J, with 10 bases between. CDR1 is SGHNT, CDR2 YENEEA, per germline. This CDR3 contains 13 residues. CDR3 bases: TGTGCCAGCAGCTTAGTTCAGGGGTCCGAGCAGTACTTC. It translates to CASSLVQGSEQYF.

This chain joins TRBV19 and TRBJ2-7; 8 bases align to TRBD2. V was pared by 3 bases and J by 1 base, with 8 bases of the junction left unmatched. Germline V lookup: CDR1 LNHDA, CDR2 SQIVND (reference sequence). This CDR3 contains 16 residues. The CDR3 coding sequence is TGTGCCAGTAGTATCGGGGGGGGTGCTCTTTCCTACGAGCAGTACTTC. Encoded protein: CASSIGGGALSYEQYF. Filled out from reference TRBV19 and TRBJ2-7, the complete variable domain reads DGGITQSPKYLFRKEGQNVTLSCEQNLNHDAMYWYRQDPGQGLRLIYYSQIVNDFQKGDIAEGYSVSREKKESFPLTVTSAQKNPTAFYLCASSIGGGALSYEQYFGPGTRLTVT.

The rearrangement joins TRBV5-4 to TRBJ1-3; D ambiguous. Per germline, CDR1 SGHNT and CDR2 YYREEE (reference sequence). Trimming pared 0 bases from V and 0 bases from J, leaving 10 bases between. The CDR3 has 16 amino acids. CDR3 residues: CASSLGHLNSGNTIYF. In DNA form, the CDR3 reads TGTGCCAGCAGCTTGGGACACCTGAACTCTGGAAACACCATATATTTT.

This rearrangement joins TRBV6-5 to TRBJ1-2; perhaps TRBD1 as D (5 bases). V dropped 2 bases and J dropped 1 base, with 8 bases sitting between them. The length of the CDR3 is 14 residues. CDR1 and CDR2 (germline): MNHEY, SVGAGI. This CDR3 is CASSYGRDNYGYTF. The CDR3 region has the DNA TGTGCCAGCAGTTACGGCAGGGATAACTATGGCTACACCTTC.

This chain joins TRBV20-1 and TRBJ2-7; a weak D match, TRBD2 (6 bases). Trimming stripped 3 bases from V and 3 bases from J, with 12 bases between. Germline CDR1 is DFQATT and CDR2 is SNEGSKA (reference sequence). The length of the CDR3 is 13 residues. The CDR3 nucleotides are TGCAGTGCTAGTGGCGGGATTGGCTACGAGCAGTACTTC. Protein sequence: CSASGGIGYEQYF.

The chain carries TRBV13 and TRBJ1-1; 12 bases match TRBD1. This CDR3 has 17 amino acids. After removal of 4 bases from V and 1 base from J, the junction contained 7 bases not matched to a gene. Germline CDR1 reads PRHDT; CDR2 reads FYEKMQ (reference sequence). The CDR3 bases are TGTGCCAGCAGCTACTCCGGGACAGGGGGCAGGAACACTGAAGCTTTCTTT. The encoded protein is CASSYSGTGGRNTEAFF. Combining the CDR3 with reference TRBV13 and TRBJ1-1 gives the whole variable domain AAGVIQSPRHLIKEKRETATLKCYPIPRHDTVYWYQQGPGQDPQFLISFYEKMQSDKGSIPDRFSAQQFSDYHSELNMSSLELGDSALYFCASSYSGTGGRNTEAFFGQGTRLTVV.

This chain connects TRBV5-1 to TRBJ2-2, with D possibly being TRBD1 (5 bases). Trimming removed 6 bases at V and 0 bases at J, with 12 bases between. Germline V lookup: CDR1 SGHRS, CDR2 YFSETQ. This CDR3 region has 15 residues. The CDR3 reads CASNRVQANTGELFF. The CDR3 nucleotides are TGCGCCAGCAATAGAGTACAGGCGAACACCGGGGAGCTGTTTTTT.

The V and J genes are TRBV9 and TRBJ1-2; D possibly corresponds to TRBD1 (6 bases). The germline V gene has CDR1 SGDLS and CDR2 YYNGEE. This CDR3 has 15 amino acids. V lost 1 base, J lost 2 bases, and 12 bases lay in between. The CDR3 nucleotides are TGTGCCAGCAGCGTACGAGTCCAGGGGAACTATGGCTACACCTTC. Amino acid sequence: CASSVRVQGNYGYTF.

This clone was detected once. The chain recombines TRBV29-1 with TRBJ1-6, with 11 bases aligning to TRBD1. The CDR3 sequence is 14 residues long. J was trimmed by 5 bases and V by 6 bases; bases with no gene match: 3. Germline assignment: CDR1 SQVTM and CDR2 ANQGSEA. CDR3 amino acids: CSVRTGGDNSPLHF. CDR3 coding DNA: TGCAGCGTAAGGACAGGGGGCGATAATTCACCCCTCCACTTT.